This is a list of T cell receptor beta chains from one sample in a study of regulatory T cells in long-lasting Graves disease. TCRdb reprocessed the multiplex PCR reads via MiXCR and lists one record per CDR3 protein. Altogether 650,000 to 850,000 distinct CDR3 sequences are present, approximately 31% being singletons, with the ten largest covering about two fifths. The sample was peripheral blood mononuclear cells (PBMCs), taken when the disease was refractory, from a patient treated with antithyroid drugs. The receptor source for this set is a female donor with Graves disease. Each CDR3 is given with its conserved first and last residue. Each record gives: CDR3 protein, CDR3 DNA, clone size, J gene, V gene, D gene. D genes are given only for firm matches. The size of a clone is reported for some rows only, either as once, few or many, or as a class for expanded clones.

CDR3: CASRPTGFRGYGYTF; DNA: TGTGCCAGCAGACCGACAGGGTTTAGAGGCTATGGCTACACCTTC; size: many; J: TRBJ1-2; V: TRBV28; D: TRBD1
CDR3: CASSESRGVTEAFF; DNA: TGTGCCAGCAGTGAAAGCAGGGGGGTCACTGAAGCTTTCTTT; size: many; J: TRBJ1-1; V: TRBV2; D: TRBD1
CDR3: CASSELGIQPSYEQYF; DNA: TGTGCCAGCAGTGAACTAGGCATCCAACCCTCCTACGAGCAGTACTTC; size: .; J: TRBJ2-7; V: TRBV2; D: .
CDR3: CASSLVVRSSYEQYF; DNA: TGCGCCAGCAGCTTGGTGGTCAGGAGTTCCTACGAGCAGTACTTC; size: .; J: TRBJ2-7; V: TRBV5-1; D: .
CDR3: CASSPVMGRRTEAFF; DNA: TGTGCCAGCAGTCCCGTTATGGGGAGGAGGACTGAAGCTTTCTTT; size: .; J: TRBJ1-1; V: TRBV27; D: .
CDR3: CASSAITVYFTEAFF; DNA: TGCGCCAGCAGCGCGATCACAGTATATTTCACTGAAGCTTTCTTT; size: .; J: TRBJ1-1; V: TRBV5-1; D: .
CDR3: CASSSQVGNQPQHF; DNA: TGTGCCAGCAGCTCACAGGTTGGGAATCAGCCCCAGCATTTT; size: .; J: TRBJ1-5; V: TRBV7-6; D: .
CDR3: CASSPGQPSRETQYF; DNA: TGCGCCAGCAGCCCCGGACAGCCTTCCCGTGAGACCCAGTACTTC; size: .; J: TRBJ2-5; V: TRBV5-1; D: .
CDR3: CASSLSAEAFF; DNA: TGTGCCAGCAGTTTATCCGCTGAAGCTTTCTTT; size: many; J: TRBJ1-1; V: TRBV7-9; D: .
CDR3: CASSGSRWGPETQYF; DNA: TGTGCCAGCAGCGGGAGCAGGTGGGGCCCAGAGACCCAGTACTTC; size: many; J: TRBJ2-5; V: TRBV2; D: .
CDR3: CASSQEWNSPLHF; DNA: TGTGCCAGCAGCCAAGAGTGGAATTCACCCCTCCACTTT; size: .; J: TRBJ1-6; V: TRBV3-1; D: .
CDR3: CASSTRTGGYNYGYTF; DNA: TGTGCCAGCAGCACCCGGACAGGGGGCTATAACTATGGCTACACCTTC; size: .; J: TRBJ1-2; V: TRBV9; D: TRBD1
CDR3: CASSSFGRGRNGYTF; DNA: TGTGCCAGCAGCTCTTTTGGGCGGGGACGGAATGGCTACACCTTC; size: few; J: TRBJ1-2; V: TRBV7-8; D: .
CDR3: CASSVTAGTLPWFLMEAFF; DNA: TGTGCCAGCAGTGTCACCGCCGGGACCCTACCTTGGTTTCTGATGGAAGCTTTCTTT; size: few; J: TRBJ1-1; V: TRBV27; D: .
CDR3: CAWSPGTLVAFF; DNA: TGTGCCTGGAGTCCGGGAACGCTTGTAGCTTTCTTT; size: few; J: TRBJ1-1; V: TRBV30; D: .
CDR3: CASSLAEGATDTQYF; DNA: TGTGCCAGCAGCTTGGCAGAGGGAGCCACAGATACGCAGTATTTT; size: .; J: TRBJ2-3; V: TRBV5-6; D: .
CDR3: CSVYRVQEEAFF; DNA: TGCAGCGTCTACAGGGTCCAGGAAGAAGCTTTCTTT; size: few; J: TRBJ1-1; V: TRBV29-1; D: .
CDR3: CASSPSAGFYEQYF; DNA: TGTGCCAGCAGTCCCTCTGCGGGATTCTACGAGCAGTACTTC; size: .; J: TRBJ2-7; V: TRBV12-3/TRBV12-4; D: .
CDR3: CASSLGTSGRKTQYF; DNA: TGTGCCAGCAGCCTCGGGACTAGCGGGAGAAAGACCCAGTACTTC; size: few; J: TRBJ2-5; V: TRBV7-2; D: TRBD2
CDR3: CASKRRQGDTGELFF; DNA: TGTGCCAGCAAAAGACGACAGGGAGACACCGGGGAGCTGTTTTTT; size: .; J: TRBJ2-2; V: TRBV6-2/TRBV6-3; D: TRBD1
CDR3: CASGWSGLAGGRDEQYF; DNA: TGTGCTAGTGGTTGGTCGGGACTAGCGGGAGGTCGCGACGAGCAGTACTTC; size: few; J: TRBJ2-7; V: TRBV12-5; D: TRBD2
CDR3: CAISPGLRETQYF; DNA: TGTGCCATCAGCCCGGGACTCCGGGAGACCCAGTACTTC; size: .; J: TRBJ2-5; V: TRBV10-3; D: .
CDR3: CASSYIGQTNTEAFF; DNA: TGTGCCAGCAGCTACATCGGACAGACGAACACTGAAGCTTTCTTT; size: .; J: TRBJ1-1; V: TRBV7-9; D: .